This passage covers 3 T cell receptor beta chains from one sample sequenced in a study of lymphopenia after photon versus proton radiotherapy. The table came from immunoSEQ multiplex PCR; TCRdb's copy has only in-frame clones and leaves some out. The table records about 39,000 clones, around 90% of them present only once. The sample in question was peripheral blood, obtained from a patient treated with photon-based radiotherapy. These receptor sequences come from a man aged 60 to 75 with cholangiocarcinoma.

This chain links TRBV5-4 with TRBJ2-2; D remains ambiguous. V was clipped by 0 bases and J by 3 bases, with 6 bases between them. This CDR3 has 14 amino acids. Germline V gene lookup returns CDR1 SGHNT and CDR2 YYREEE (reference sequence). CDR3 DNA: TGTGCCAGCAGCTTGGTTTTGGACACCGGGGAGCTGTTTTTT. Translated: CASSLVLDTGELFF.

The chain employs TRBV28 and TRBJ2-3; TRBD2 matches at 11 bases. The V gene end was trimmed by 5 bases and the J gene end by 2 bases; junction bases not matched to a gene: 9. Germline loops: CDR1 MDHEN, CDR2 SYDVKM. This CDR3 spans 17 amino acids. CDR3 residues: CASSEPRLAGSTDTQYF. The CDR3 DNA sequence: TGTGCCAGCAGTGAACCCCGACTAGCGGGGTCCACAGATACGCAGTATTTT.

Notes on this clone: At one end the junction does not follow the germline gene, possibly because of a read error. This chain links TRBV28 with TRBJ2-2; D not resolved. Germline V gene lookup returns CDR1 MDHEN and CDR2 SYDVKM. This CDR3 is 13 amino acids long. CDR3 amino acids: CASSPMNPGELFF. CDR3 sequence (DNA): TGTGCCAGCAGCCCCATGAACCCCGGGGAGCTGTTTTTT. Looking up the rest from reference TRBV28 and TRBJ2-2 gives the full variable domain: DVKVTQSSRYLVKRTGEKVFLECVQDMDHENMFWYRQDPGLGLRLIYFSYDVKMKEKGDIPEGYSVSREKKERFSLILESASTNQTSMYLCASSPMNPGELFFGEGSRLTVL.